A single sample gave rise to the 18 T cell receptor beta chains below, sequenced in a study of T cells in Graves' hyperthyroidism and ophthalmopathy. What was amplified from RNA transcripts were TCR beta CDR3 regions. TCR CDR3 regions were first amplified by RT-PCR with HTBI primers. From the multiplex PCR reads, TCRdb called clonotypes with MiXCR, one entry per CDR3 protein. The sample has 300,000 or so distinct CDR3 sequences, roughly 17% seen once. Sequenced input: blood. The receptor set was obtained from a man younger than 45 with Graves' hyperthyroidism.

This clonotype was seen repeatedly, ten times or more. The V and J genes are TRBV20-1 and TRBJ2-5; D ambiguous. The germline V and J ends were trimmed by 3 bases and 5 bases, with 13 bases remaining between them. Germline V gene data show CDR1 as DFQATT and CDR2 as SNEGSKA (reference sequence). This CDR3 region has 13 residues. CDR3 DNA sequence: TGCAGTGCTAGGGCAGGCGTAGGGGAGACCCAGTACTTC. Residues: CSARAGVGETQYF.

This clonotype appeared many times. This chain uses TRBV28 with TRBJ2-7, with TRBD1 matching over 9 bases. CDR3 length: 14 amino acids. From germline, CDR1 is MDHEN and CDR2 SYDVKM. With 8 bases clipped from V and 1 base from J, the junction kept 6 bases outside the gene matches. The chain's CDR3 is CASGPTGGSYEQYF. The CDR3 nucleotides are TGTGCCAGCGGACCGACAGGGGGATCCTACGAGCAGTACTTC.

This clonotype appeared many times. The chain employs TRBV12-3 or TRBV12-4 and TRBJ1-1, with D possibly TRBD1 on 6 matching bases. The ends were cut back, 6 bases at V and 4 bases at J, with 15 bases in the middle. The CDR3 contains 14 residues. The CDR3 loop reads CASSPVPRGTEAFF. The CDR3 region has the DNA TGTGCCAGCAGCCCAGTCCCCAGGGGCACTGAAGCTTTCTTT.

This clonotype was detected many times. The chain recombines TRBV3-1 with TRBJ2-1, with D possibly TRBD2 on 6 matching bases. The ends were cut back, 2 bases at V and 9 bases at J, with 17 bases in the middle. The germline gives CDR1 LGHDT, CDR2 YNNKEL (reference sequence). The CDR3 has 15 amino acids. The CDR3 region is CASSQQDPRRGEQFF. In nucleotides, the CDR3 is TGTGCCAGCAGCCAACAGGATCCAAGGCGGGGTGAGCAGTTCTTC.

This clonotype was detected many times. The chain uses TRBV28 and TRBJ2-1; tentative D call: TRBD2 (5 bases). Germline V gene data show CDR1 as MDHEN and CDR2 as SYDVKM. The CDR3 sequence is 12 residues long. The V end was cut by 8 bases, the J end by 4 bases, with 9 bases between. This CDR3 reads CASGSGYNEQFF. The CDR3 DNA reads TGTGCCAGCGGTTCGGGGTACAATGAGCAGTTCTTC.

In this sample, this clonotype turned up many times. J is TRBJ1-5 and V is TRBV2, with D possibly TRBD1 on 5 matching bases. Germline CDR1 SNHLY, CDR2 FYNNEI. The V end lost 2 bases, the J end lost 7 bases, and 12 bases lay between the germline ends. The CDR3 length is 14 residues. CDR3 region: CASSERDSLQPQHF. CDR3 DNA: TGTGCCAGCAGTGAACGGGACTCCCTACAGCCCCAGCATTTT.

This clonotype was seen a few times. V usage is TRBV29-1 and J usage is TRBJ2-1; possible D gene TRBD2, 5 bases. Germline assignment: CDR1 SQVTM and CDR2 ANQGSEA. Trimming took 4 bases from V and 5 from J, leaving 9 bases between them. The CDR3 length is 12 residues. CDR3 region: CSVGRGDNEQFF. CDR3 DNA: TGCAGCGTTGGCCGGGGAGACAATGAGCAGTTCTTC.

This chain links TRBV7-9 with TRBJ2-3, with 11 bases matching TRBD1. Germline-derived CDR1 and CDR2 are SEHNR and FQNEAQ (reference sequence). The CDR3 extends over 17 amino acids. V was clipped by 6 bases and J by 5 bases; unmatched bases: 13. In DNA form, the CDR3 reads TGTGCCAGCAGGACCCCACGGGACAGGGGGGCAGGAGATACGCAGTATTTT. Translation: CASRTPRDRGAGDTQYF.

This chain connects TRBV5-1 to TRBJ1-4, with TRBD1 matching 7 bases. With 2 bases clipped from V and 5 bases from J, the junction kept 6 bases outside the gene matches. The CDR3 contains 15 residues. Germline lookup yields CDR1 SGHRS and CDR2 YFSETQ. The CDR3: CASSFQGEYNEKLFF. As DNA, the CDR3 is TGCGCCAGCAGCTTCCAGGGGGAGTACAATGAAAAACTGTTTTTT.

This clonotype was seen a few times. The V call is TRBV5-1, the J call TRBJ2-3; D perhaps matches TRBD2 (6 bases). V lost 1 base to trimming and J lost 4 bases, with 10 bases between them. CDR1 is SGHRS and CDR2 is YFSETQ in the germline V gene. CDR3 size: 14 residues. CDR3 region: CASSLLGGPDTQYF. CDR3 DNA sequence: TGCGCCAGCAGCTTGTTGGGGGGACCAGATACGCAGTATTTT.

This clonotype was observed many times. J is TRBJ2-7 and V is TRBV7-2; no clear D gene. V was shortened by 4 bases and J by 7 bases, with 17 bases between the two germline ends. The CDR3 spans 14 residues. CDR1 SGHTA and CDR2 FQGNSA come from the germline V gene. CDR3 nucleotides: TGTGCCAGCAGCTCACCCGGCGGATTGTGGGAGCAGTACTTC. It yields the protein CASSSPGGLWEQYF. Full variable domain (outside the CDR3, taken from reference TRBV7-2 and TRBJ2-7): GAGVSQSPSNKVTEKGKDVELRCDPISGHTALYWYRQSLGQGLEFLIYFQGNSAPDKSGLPSDRFSAERTGGSVSTLTIQRTQQEDSAVYLCASSSPGGLWEQYFGPGTRLTVT.

In this sample, this clonotype turned up a few times. V usage is TRBV15 and J usage is TRBJ1-1; 8 bases line up with TRBD1. Germline CDR1 is LNHNV and CDR2 is YYDKDF (reference sequence). Trimming cost V 8 bases and J 4 bases; bases outside gene matches: 12. The length of the CDR3 is 15 residues. The CDR3 loop is CATGTEQGDGTEAFF. The DNA of the CDR3 is TGTGCCACCGGGACCGAACAGGGGGACGGCACTGAAGCTTTCTTT.

The chain combines TRBV19 with TRBJ2-2; TRBD2 might be the D (5 bases). V was clipped by 3 bases and J by 7 bases, with 15 bases between them. This CDR3 has 15 residues. From germline, CDR1 is LNHDA and CDR2 SQIVND (reference sequence). The CDR3 protein is CASSMLARSHGELFF. In DNA, the CDR3 is TGTGCCAGTAGTATGCTAGCCCGGTCCCACGGGGAGCTGTTTTTT.

This clonotype was counted between two and nine times. The gene calls are TRBV6-5 and TRBJ2-3, with D tentatively TRBD1 (6 bases). This CDR3 contains 17 residues. From germline, CDR1 is MNHEY and CDR2 SVGAGI. V was cut by 0 bases and J by 4 bases, with 17 bases left in between. The CDR3 sequence: CASSYSQGTLGADTQYF. CDR3 DNA: TGTGCCAGCAGTTACTCTCAGGGGACCCTGGGTGCAGATACGCAGTATTTT.

V gene TRBV29-1 combines with J gene TRBJ2-5, with D possibly TRBD1 on 6 matching bases. This CDR3 contains 12 residues. The ends were cut back, 1 base at V and 5 bases at J, with 8 bases in the middle. Germline lookup yields CDR1 SQVTM and CDR2 ANQGSEA. This CDR3 is CSVEGQGETQYF. The CDR3 DNA is TGCAGCGTTGAAGGGCAGGGGGAGACCCAGTACTTC.

This clonotype was counted at least ten times. The rearrangement links TRBV5-1 to TRBJ2-1, with unresolved D. V gave up 4 bases and J gave up 6 bases, with 11 bases separating them. This CDR3 comprises 13 residues. Germline V gene data show CDR1 as SGHRS and CDR2 as YFSETQ. Here the CDR3 DNA reads TGCGCCAGCAGCGGTCAGGCTCGCAATGAGCAGTTCTTC. This translates into CASSGQARNEQFF.

In its sample, this clonotype was seen many times. The chain is built from TRBV20-1 and TRBJ2-3, with D possibly called TRBD1 or TRBD2 (5 bases each). CDR1 is DFQATT and CDR2 is SNEGSKA in the germline V gene (reference sequence). Trimming stripped 6 bases from V and 4 bases from J, with 11 bases between. The CDR3 consists of 12 residues. CDR3 loop: CSAARDADTQYF. The CDR3 region has the DNA TGCAGTGCCGCCCGGGACGCAGATACGCAGTATTTT.

A note on this clonotype: It may be a read error: a sequence one base away is much more abundant. The chain has TRBV28 and TRBJ2-5, with 7 positions matching TRBD2. There are 13 residues in the CDR3. Germline assignment: CDR1 MDHEN and CDR2 SYDVKM. V lost 3 bases and J lost 5; bases outside the gene matches: 3. This chain's CDR3 is CASSFNGRETQYF. The CDR3 bases are TGTGCCAGCAGTTTTAACGGGAGGGAGACCCAGTACTTC.